A single sample is the source of the 27 T cell receptor beta chains below, sequenced in a study of molecular identifiers for immune sequencing clone quantification. TCRdb fed the PCR reads into MiXCR, producing one record per CDR3 protein. The sample records roughly 10,000 distinct CDR3 sequences, about a fifth being singletons. Sequencing was done on a sample of naive CD8+ T cells from blood, with Jurkat cell RNA spiked in. Subset of the sample: FACS-sorted CD8+CD4-CCR7+CD45RA+ naive T cells. The receptors stem from a human donor in good health. Some libraries in this study had Jurkat cell RNA spiked in.

This clonotype is medium-sized within its sample. This sequence joins TRBV4-3 and TRBJ2-7; D possibly corresponds to TRBD2 (5 bases). This CDR3 has 15 residues. Looked up from germline, CDR1 is LGHNA and CDR2 is YSLEER. The ends were cut back, 0 bases at V and 2 bases at J, with 11 bases in the middle. The CDR3 DNA is TGCGCCAGCAGCCAAGAGCGGGCAGGACCCTACGAGCAGTACTTC. As protein: CASSQERAGPYEQYF.

This clonotype was recorded many times. For the CDR3, the DNA is TGTGCCATCAGTGTCCAGGAATACAATGAGCAGTTCTTC. Encoded protein: CAISVQEYNEQFF. The chain is built from TRBV10-3 and TRBJ2-1; D remains ambiguous. Deletions cut 4 bases from V and 4 bases from J, with 8 bases between. The germline CDR1 and CDR2 sequences are ENHRY and SYGVKD. This CDR3 is 13 amino acids long.

The chain couples TRBV28 to TRBJ2-2; D may match TRBD1 or TRBD2 (5 bases each). The CDR3 has 14 residues. In germline, CDR1 is MDHEN, CDR2 SYDVKM. V was cut by 5 bases and J by 7 bases, with 14 bases left in between. CDR3 DNA sequence: TGTGCCAGCAGTCTCAGAGGGGTGAGCGGGGAGCTGTTTTTT. It encodes CASSLRGVSGELFF. The full variable domain, with the rest looked up from reference TRBV28 and TRBJ2-2, is DVKVTQSSRYLVKRTGEKVFLECVQDMDHENMFWYRQDPGLGLRLIYFSYDVKMKEKGDIPEGYSVSREKKERFSLILESASTNQTSMYLCASSLRGVSGELFFGEGSRLTVL.

This clonotype is labeled medium-sized. The J gene is TRBJ2-3, the V gene TRBV7-2; D not certain. The CDR3 sequence is 12 residues long. CDR1 SGHTA and CDR2 FQGNSA come from the germline V gene. V gave up 7 bases and J gave up 4 bases, with 9 bases separating them. CDR3 in amino acids: CASTTEPDTQYF. CDR3 sequence (DNA): TGTGCCAGCACCACCGAGCCAGATACGCAGTATTTT.

V is TRBV6-5 and J is TRBJ2-1; 10 nucleotides line up with TRBD1. The J segment lost 15 bases and the V segment lost 8 bases, leaving 19 bases of the junction unmatched. The germline V gene encodes CDR1 MNHEY and CDR2 SVGAGI. The CDR3 runs 15 residues. In nucleotides, the CDR3 is TGTGCCAGCGGCGCTGATAGACAGGGGGCCGGTGCGCCGTTCTTC. This gives the protein CASGADRQGAGAPFF.

For this clonotype: This may arise from a read error, as a much more abundant clone is one base away. The chain employs TRBV29-1 and TRBJ2-1; 7 bases line up with TRBD1. The CDR3 consists of 13 residues. Germline V gives CDR1 SQVTM, CDR2 ANQGSEA. With V trimmed by 4 bases and J by 3 bases, 3 bases remained unmatched. The CDR3, as DNA: TGCAGCGTTGTAGGGGGCTGCTACAATGAGCAGTTCTTC. Protein product: CSVVGGCYNEQFF.

As for this clonotype: This may come from a read error, since a much larger clone is one base off. The missing conserved phenylalanine or tryptophan at the end of this CDR3 makes a read error likely. This rearrangement joins TRBV4-3 to TRBJ2-7, with no clear D. V lost 3 bases to trimming and J lost 3 bases, with 15 bases between them. Per germline, CDR1 LGHNA and CDR2 YSLEER. The CDR3 is 15 amino acids. The DNA of the CDR3 is TGCGCCAGCAGCCACGACCTCACAGCTTACTACGAGCAGTACCTC. This sequence encodes CASSHDLTAYYEQYL.

This clonotype has a count of ten or more. The V and J genes are TRBV12-3 or TRBV12-4 and TRBJ2-2, with D maybe TRBD1 (5 bases). This CDR3 has 15 amino acids. V was cut by 3 bases and J by 7 bases, with 15 bases left in between. The CDR3 spells CASSFSAQGHGELFF. CDR3 bases: TGTGCCAGCAGTTTCTCCGCCCAGGGTCACGGGGAGCTGTTTTTT.

This clonotype has a count of ten or more. The rearrangement links TRBV12-3 or TRBV12-4 to TRBJ2-2; D gene unclear. CDR3 length equals 10 residues. V lost 4 bases, J lost 6 bases, and 0 bases lay in between. The CDR3 DNA follows: TGTGCCAGCAGTTCCGGGGAGCTGTTTTTT. It is translated as CASSSGELFF.

Ten or more counts support this clonotype. The CDR3 region is CAMGQMNTEAFF. The CDR3 DNA is TGTGCCATGGGACAGATGAACACTGAAGCTTTCTTT. The V and J genes are TRBV30 and TRBJ1-1; 7 bases match TRBD1. After removal of 8 bases from V and 0 bases from J, the junction contained 3 bases not matched to a gene. This CDR3 contains 12 residues. Germline V gene sequence: CDR1 GTSNPN, CDR2 SVGIG (reference sequence).

This clonotype was observed a few times. This sequence may be a read error, since a much larger clone differs from it by one base. This chain connects TRBV5-4 to TRBJ1-2, with unresolved D. This CDR3 has 14 residues. CDR1 and CDR2 (germline): SGHNT, YYREEE (reference sequence). Trimming took off 0 bases at V and 7 bases at J, with 13 bases between the two ends. CDR3: CASSLAFSVSGYTF. In DNA form, the CDR3 reads TGTGCCAGCAGCTTGGCCTTCAGCGTAAGTGGCTACACCTTC.

The genes are TRBV28 and TRBJ2-2; the match to TRBD2 covers 7 bases. The V and J ends lost 5 bases and 3 bases, in that order; junction bases with no gene match: 6. Germline CDR1 is MDHEN and CDR2 is SYDVKM. CDR3 length: 15 amino acids. CDR3 in amino acids: CASSLGGGDTGELFF. The CDR3 nucleotides read TGTGCCAGCAGTCTGGGGGGGGGGGACACCGGGGAGCTGTTTTTT.

By share of the sample, this clonotype is medium-sized. This chain joins TRBV5-4 and TRBJ2-7; TRBD2 might be the D (5 bases). This CDR3 is 13 amino acids long. Trimming took off 4 bases at V and 7 bases at J, with 15 bases between the two ends. Germline V CDR1 and CDR2: SGHNT, YYREEE (reference sequence). The CDR3 nucleotides are TGTGCCAGCAGCCGCGCCCCGGGATGGGAGCAGTACTTC. Protein product: CASSRAPGWEQYF.

The chain recombines TRBV6-6 with TRBJ2-7; no reliable D call. The CDR3 spans 13 residues. Germline CDR1 is MNHNY and CDR2 is SVGAGI (reference sequence). Trimming left V 6 bases short and J 13 bases short, with 22 bases between. In DNA form, the CDR3 reads TGTGCCAGCAGGTTCGTGGGGAACACCGCGCAATACTTC. Protein product: CASRFVGNTAQYF.

This clonotype appeared a few times. This chain uses TRBV28 with TRBJ2-1, with 10 nucleotides matching TRBD1. Germline lookup yields CDR1 MDHEN and CDR2 SYDVKM. The J segment lost 7 bases and the V segment lost 2 bases, leaving 2 bases of the junction unmatched. The CDR3 has 14 residues. The CDR3 nucleotides are TGTGCCAGCAGTTTAGACAGGGGGCTAAATGAGCAGTTCTTC. Its translation is CASSLDRGLNEQFF.

On this clonotype itself: This may arise from a read error, as a much more abundant clone is one base away. The V and J genes are TRBV6-2 or TRBV6-3 and TRBJ2-1; 7 nucleotides align to TRBD2. Germline V lookup: CDR1 MNHEY, CDR2 SVGEGT. V dropped 6 bases and J dropped 0; count of bases not matched to a gene: 8. This CDR3 is built from 16 residues. For the CDR3, the DNA is TGTGCCAGCAGGTACACACTAGCGCCCTCCTACAATGAGCAGTTCTTC. Its protein is CASRYTLAPSYNEQFF.

This clonotype was observed a handful of times. The chain joins TRBV12-3 or TRBV12-4 to TRBJ2-5, with TRBD1 matching 7 bases. CDR3 size: 15 residues. Trimming cost V 5 bases and J 2 bases; bases outside gene matches: 8. The CDR3 spells CASSRDSLKQETQYF. Here the CDR3 DNA reads TGTGCCAGCAGTCGGGACAGTCTAAAGCAAGAGACCCAGTACTTC.

Comments on this clonotype: Being one base from a much bigger clone, this may be a read error. The chain couples TRBV7-9 to TRBJ2-3; 12 nucleotides align to TRBD2. The CDR3 length is 15 residues. Germline-derived CDR1 and CDR2 are SEHNR and FQNEAQ (reference sequence). The junction had 5 bases not matched to a gene; V was cut back by 5 bases and J by 5 bases. The DNA of the CDR3 is TGTGCCAGCAGCCACGGACTAGCGGGAAGAGATACGCAGTATTTT. Translating it yields CASSHGLAGRDTQYF.

This clonotype was recorded at least ten times. The chain is built from TRBV7-4 and TRBJ1-5; D not resolved. CDR1 and CDR2 (germline): SGHVT, SQSDAQ. The CDR3 is made up of 15 amino acids. Trimming stripped 2 bases from V and 2 bases from J, with 10 bases between. CDR3 sequence reads: CASSLPGGGNQPQHF. CDR3 nucleotide sequence: TGTGCCAGCAGCTTACCAGGAGGTGGCAATCAGCCCCAGCATTTT. Looking up the rest from reference TRBV7-4 and TRBJ1-5 gives the full variable domain: GAGVSQSPRYKVAKRGRDVALRCDSISGHVTLYWYRQTLGQGSEVLTYSQSDAQRDKSGRPSGRFSAERPERSVSTLKIQRTEQGDSAVYLCASSLPGGGNQPQHFGDGTRLSIL.

In this sample, this clonotype turned up many times. The chain employs TRBV19 and TRBJ1-5, with no clear D. Trimming cost V 3 bases and J 1 base, with 10 bases left between them. Germline-derived CDR1 and CDR2 are LNHDA and SQIVND (reference sequence). The CDR3 has 15 residues. The DNA of the CDR3 is TGTGCCAGTAGTATCCGGATGGCGAGCAATCAGCCCCAGCATTTT. Its protein is CASSIRMASNQPQHF.

This clonotype occurred many times. The genes are TRBV14 and TRBJ2-7, with TRBD2 as a possible D gene (6 bases). The CDR3 is made up of 13 amino acids. From germline, CDR1 is SGHDN and CDR2 FVKESK. Trimming took off 4 bases at V and 4 bases at J, with 11 bases between the two ends. CDR3 amino acids: CASSPGAGYEQYF. The CDR3 DNA reads TGTGCCAGCAGCCCCGGGGCGGGGTACGAGCAGTACTTC.

Of note for this clonotype: A read error may produce the germline difference seen at one junction end. The chain carries TRBV5-3 and TRBJ2-3, with D possibly being TRBD2 (6 bases). TRBV5-3 has ORF status, its function being uncertain. The CDR3 extends over 14 amino acids. The CDR3 DNA sequence: TGTGCCAGCAGCTTGTCTCGGGGAGGAGATACGCAGTATTTT. Protein: CASSLSRGGDTQYF.

On this clonotype: Just one base apart from a much larger clone, this may be a read error. The rearrangement links TRBV30 to TRBJ1-5; 7 bases line up with TRBD1. The CDR3 sequence is 14 residues long. The germline V gene encodes CDR1 GTSNPN and CDR2 SVGIG (reference sequence). The DNA for the CDR3 is TGTACCTGGGATCCCGGGACAGGCAATCAGCCCCAGCATTTT. It yields the protein CTWDPGTGNQPQHF. The full variable domain, its missing parts supplied by reference TRBV30 and TRBJ1-5, is SQTIHQWPATLVQPVGSPLSLECTVEGTSNPNLYWYRQAAGRGLQLLFYSVGIGQISSEVPQNLSASRPQDRQFILSSKKLLLSDSGFYLCTWDPGTGNQPQHFGDGTRLSIL.

This clonotype counts as medium-sized (0.01 to 0.1%). V gene TRBV27 combines with J gene TRBJ2-7; 8 positions match TRBD1. The CDR3 spans 14 residues. V gave up 6 bases and J gave up 3 bases; unmatched junction bases: 7. Germline V gene sequence: CDR1 MNHEY, CDR2 SMNVEV (reference sequence). The CDR3 spells CASSRDRRNYEQYF. Here the CDR3 DNA reads TGTGCCAGCAGCCGGGACAGGCGGAACTACGAGCAGTACTTC.

This clonotype was detected only a few times. A much larger clonotype is one base distant, so this may be a read error. This chain uses TRBV13 with TRBJ2-5; D possibly matches TRBD1 or TRBD2 (5 bases each). The germline gives CDR1 PRHDT, CDR2 FYEKMQ (reference sequence). This CDR3 contains 13 residues. Written as DNA, the CDR3 is TGTGCCAGCAGCCTGGGACCAGGAGAGCCCCAGTACTTC. The encoded protein is CASSLGPGEPQYF.

The rearrangement joins TRBV13 to TRBJ2-7, with D uncertain. Germline V CDR1 and CDR2: PRHDT, FYEKMQ (reference sequence). The CDR3 covers 14 residues. Trimming removed 3 bases from V and 4 bases from J, with 13 bases in between. CDR3 protein: CASSFKRQPYEQYF. The DNA of the CDR3 is TGTGCCAGCAGCTTCAAGAGGCAACCTTACGAGCAGTACTTC.

J is TRBJ2-2 and V is TRBV7-9; no definite D call. Germline CDR1 reads SEHNR; CDR2 reads FQNEAQ (reference sequence). V lost 5 bases, J lost 5 bases, and 3 bases lay in between. The CDR3 covers 11 residues. The CDR3 DNA reads TGTGCCAGCAGCGGAACCGGGGAGCTGTTTTTT. Its translation is CASSGTGELFF.